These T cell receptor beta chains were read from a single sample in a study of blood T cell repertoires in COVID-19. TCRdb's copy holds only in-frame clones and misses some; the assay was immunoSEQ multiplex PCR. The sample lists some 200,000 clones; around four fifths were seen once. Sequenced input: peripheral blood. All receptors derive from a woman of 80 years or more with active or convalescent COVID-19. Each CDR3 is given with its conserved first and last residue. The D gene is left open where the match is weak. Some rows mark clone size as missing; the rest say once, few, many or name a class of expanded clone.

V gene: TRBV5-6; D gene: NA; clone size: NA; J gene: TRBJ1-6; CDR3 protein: CASSPPPTEDNSPLHF; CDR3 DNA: TGTGCCAGCAGCCCCCCGCCGACAGAGGATAATTCACCCCTCCACTTT
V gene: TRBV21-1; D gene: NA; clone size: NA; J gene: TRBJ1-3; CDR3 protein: CASSSGQGAVGNTIYF; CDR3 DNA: TGTGCCAGCAGCTCAGGACAGGGGGCTGTTGGAAACACCATATATTTT
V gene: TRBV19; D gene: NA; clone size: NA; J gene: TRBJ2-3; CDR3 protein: CASSSGSGFWDTQYF; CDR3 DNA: TGTGCCAGTAGTTCGGGGTCAGGTTTTTGGGATACGCAGTATTTT
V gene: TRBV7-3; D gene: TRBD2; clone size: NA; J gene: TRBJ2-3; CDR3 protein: CASSPLAGTDTQYF; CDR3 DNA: TGTGCCAGCAGCCCACTAGCGGGAACGGATACGCAGTATTTT
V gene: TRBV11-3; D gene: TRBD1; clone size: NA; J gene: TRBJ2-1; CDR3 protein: CASSSGQGAYNEQFF; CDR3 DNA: TGTGCCAGCAGCTCCGGACAGGGCGCCTACAATGAGCAGTTCTTC
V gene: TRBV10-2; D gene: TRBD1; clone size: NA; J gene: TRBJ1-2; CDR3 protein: CASSELAGTDYGYTF; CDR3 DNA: TGCGCCAGCAGTGAGTTAGCCGGGACAGACTATGGCTACACCTTC
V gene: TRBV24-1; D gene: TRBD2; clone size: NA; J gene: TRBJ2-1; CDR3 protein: CATSDSLAETYNEQFF; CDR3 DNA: TGTGCCACCAGTGATTCACTAGCGGAGACTTACAATGAGCAGTTCTTC
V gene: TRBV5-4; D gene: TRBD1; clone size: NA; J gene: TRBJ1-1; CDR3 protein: CASSARDRGAGTEAFF; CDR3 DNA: TGTGCCAGCAGCGCCCGGGACAGGGGGGCGGGGACTGAAGCTTTCTTT
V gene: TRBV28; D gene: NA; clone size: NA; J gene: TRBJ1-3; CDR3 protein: CASTPEVPVTIYF; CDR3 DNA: TGTGCCAGCACCCCAGAGGTGCCGGTCACCATATATTTT
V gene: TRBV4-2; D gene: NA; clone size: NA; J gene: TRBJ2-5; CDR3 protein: CASSQGGAGQETQYF; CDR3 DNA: TGTGCCAGCAGCCAAGGGGGCGCGGGGCAAGAGACCCAGTACTTC
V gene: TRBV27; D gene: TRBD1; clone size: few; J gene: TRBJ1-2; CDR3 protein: CASSFKGGGYTF; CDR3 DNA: TGTGCCAGCAGTTTCAAAGGGGGCGGCTACACCTTC
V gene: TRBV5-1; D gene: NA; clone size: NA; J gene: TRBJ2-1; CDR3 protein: CASSLASGSTYNEQFF; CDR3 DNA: TGCGCCAGCAGCTTGGCTTCGGGGAGTACCTACAATGAGCAGTTCTTC
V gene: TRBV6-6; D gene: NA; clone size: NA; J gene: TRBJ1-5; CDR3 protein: CAGHRENQPQHF; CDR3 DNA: TGTGCCGGGCACAGGGAGAATCAGCCCCAGCATTTT
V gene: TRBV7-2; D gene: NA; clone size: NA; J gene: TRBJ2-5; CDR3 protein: CASSPQGGGETQYF; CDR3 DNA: TGTGCCAGCAGCCCCCAGGGCGGAGGGGAGACCCAGTACTTC
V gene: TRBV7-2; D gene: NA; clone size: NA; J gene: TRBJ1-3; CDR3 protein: CASSTSTKGNTIYF; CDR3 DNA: TGTGCCAGCAGCACCTCGACAAAAGGAAACACCATATATTTT
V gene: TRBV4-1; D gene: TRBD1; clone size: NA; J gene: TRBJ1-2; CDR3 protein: CASSQDIRGQGGPFGYTF; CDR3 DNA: TGCGCCAGCAGCCAAGATATTAGGGGACAGGGAGGACCTTTTGGCTACACCTTC
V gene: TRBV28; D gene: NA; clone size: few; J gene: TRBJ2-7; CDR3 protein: CASSISYEQYF; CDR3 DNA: TGTGCCAGCAGTATCAGCTACGAGCAGTACTTC
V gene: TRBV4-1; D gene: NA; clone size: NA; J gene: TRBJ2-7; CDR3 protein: CASSPIQGGEQYF; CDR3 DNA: TGCGCCAGCAGCCCTATCCAAGGCGGCGAGCAGTACTTC
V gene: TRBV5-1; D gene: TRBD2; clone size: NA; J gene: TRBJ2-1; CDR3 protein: CASRDTSGGYNEQFF; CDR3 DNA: TGCGCCAGCAGAGACACTAGCGGGGGCTACAATGAGCAGTTCTTC
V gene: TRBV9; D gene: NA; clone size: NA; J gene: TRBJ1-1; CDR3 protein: CASSSYDRRAFF; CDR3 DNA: TGTGCCAGCAGCTCGTACGACAGGAGAGCTTTCTTT
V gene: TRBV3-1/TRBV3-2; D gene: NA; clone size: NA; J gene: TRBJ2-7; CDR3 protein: CASSLITSEQYF; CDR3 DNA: TGTGCCAGCAGCCTGATTACGAGCGAGCAGTACTTC
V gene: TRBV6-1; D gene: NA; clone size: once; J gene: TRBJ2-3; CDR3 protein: CASSEVPGKGTDTQYF; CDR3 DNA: TGTGCCAGCAGTGAAGTGCCAGGCAAGGGCACAGATACGCAGTATTTT
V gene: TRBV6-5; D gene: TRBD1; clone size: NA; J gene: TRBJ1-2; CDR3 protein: CASRGQTNYGYTF; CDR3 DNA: TGTGCCAGCCGGGGACAGACTAACTATGGCTACACCTTC
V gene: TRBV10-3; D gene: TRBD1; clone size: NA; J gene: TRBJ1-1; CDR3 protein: CAISGRDRLYTEAFF; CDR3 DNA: TGTGCCATCAGTGGCCGGGACAGATTATACACTGAAGCTTTCTTT
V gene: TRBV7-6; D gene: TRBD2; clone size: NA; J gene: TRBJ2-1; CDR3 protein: CASSLEASGRSHNEQFF; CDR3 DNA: TGTGCCAGCAGCTTAGAGGCTAGCGGGAGGTCCCACAATGAGCAGTTCTTC
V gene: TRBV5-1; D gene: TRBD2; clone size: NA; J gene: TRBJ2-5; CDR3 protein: CASSLGTSGRIQETQYF; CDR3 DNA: TGCGCCAGCAGCCTTGGTACTAGCGGGAGGATCCAAGAGACCCAGTACTTC
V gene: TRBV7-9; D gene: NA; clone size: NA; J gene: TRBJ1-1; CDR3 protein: CASSLEGVGGTEAFF; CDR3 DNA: TGTGCCAGCAGCTTAGAAGGGGTTGGGGGGACTGAAGCTTTCTTT
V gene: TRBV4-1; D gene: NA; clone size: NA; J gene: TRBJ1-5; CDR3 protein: CASSQDSGVKQPQHF; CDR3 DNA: TGCGCCAGCAGCCAAGATTCAGGTGTCAAGCAGCCCCAGCATTTT
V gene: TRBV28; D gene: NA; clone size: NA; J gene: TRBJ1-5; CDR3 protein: CASSLSPSLNQPQHF; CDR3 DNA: TGTGCCAGCAGTTTATCACCAAGCTTAAATCAGCCCCAGCATTTT
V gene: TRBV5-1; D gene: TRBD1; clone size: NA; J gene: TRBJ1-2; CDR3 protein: CASSLGDRNYGYTF; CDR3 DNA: TGTGCCAGCAGCTTGGGGGACAGGAACTATGGCTACACCTTC
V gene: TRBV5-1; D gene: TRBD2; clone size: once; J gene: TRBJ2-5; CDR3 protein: CASSLAGGQETQYF; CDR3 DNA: TGCGCCAGCAGCTTGGCGGGGGGGCAAGAGACCCAGTACTTC
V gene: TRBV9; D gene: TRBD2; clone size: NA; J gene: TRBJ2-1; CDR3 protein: CASSVSLAGGLEQFF; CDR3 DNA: TGTGCCAGCAGCGTAAGCCTAGCGGGGGGGCTTGAGCAGTTCTTC
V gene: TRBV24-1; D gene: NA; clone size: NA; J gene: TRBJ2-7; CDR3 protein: CATSDFGDRLFF; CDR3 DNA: TGTGCCACCAGTGATTTTGGAGACAGGCTCTTCTTC
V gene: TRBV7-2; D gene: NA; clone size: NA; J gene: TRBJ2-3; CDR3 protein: CASSFGGSTDTQYF; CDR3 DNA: TGTGCCAGCAGCTTCGGCGGGAGCACAGATACGCAGTATTTT
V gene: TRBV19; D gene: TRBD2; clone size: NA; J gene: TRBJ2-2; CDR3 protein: CASSRLAPRELFF; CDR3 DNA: TGTGCCAGTAGTAGACTAGCACCCCGGGAGCTGTTTTTT